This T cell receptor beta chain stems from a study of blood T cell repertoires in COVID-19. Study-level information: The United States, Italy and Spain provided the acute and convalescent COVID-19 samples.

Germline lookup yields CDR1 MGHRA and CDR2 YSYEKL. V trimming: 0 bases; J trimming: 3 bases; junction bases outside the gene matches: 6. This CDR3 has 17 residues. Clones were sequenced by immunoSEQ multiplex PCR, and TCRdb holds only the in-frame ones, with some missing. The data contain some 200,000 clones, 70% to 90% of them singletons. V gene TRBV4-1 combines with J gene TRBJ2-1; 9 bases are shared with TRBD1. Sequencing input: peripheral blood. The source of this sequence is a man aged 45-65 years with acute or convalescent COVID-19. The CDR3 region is CASSQEFRDRVYNEQFF. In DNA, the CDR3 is TGCGCCAGCAGCCAAGAGTTCCGGGACAGGGTCTACAATGAGCAGTTCTTC.